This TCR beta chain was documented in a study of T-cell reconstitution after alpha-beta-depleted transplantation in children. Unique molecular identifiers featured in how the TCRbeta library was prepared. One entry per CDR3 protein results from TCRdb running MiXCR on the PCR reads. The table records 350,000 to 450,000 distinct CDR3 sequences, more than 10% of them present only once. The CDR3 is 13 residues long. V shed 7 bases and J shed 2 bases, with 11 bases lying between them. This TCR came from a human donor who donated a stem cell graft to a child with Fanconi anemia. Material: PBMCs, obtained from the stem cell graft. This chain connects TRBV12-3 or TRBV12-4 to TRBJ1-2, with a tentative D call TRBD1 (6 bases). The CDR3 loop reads CASMGQPNYGYTF. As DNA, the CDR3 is TGTGCCAGCATGGGACAACCCAACTATGGCTACACCTTC.